This note documents a single TCR beta chain sequence. 13 Jbeta primers and 60 Vbeta primers were used for the PCR. Repertoires were generated with immunoSEQ multiplex PCR, while TCRdb's copy carries only in-frame clones and drops some. The sample includes some 200,000 clones, about two thirds seen only once; the top ten take approximately 2.5%. This entry belongs to a study of cytomegalovirus exposure and HLA in healthy donors. CDR3 size: 15 residues. The germline CDR1 and CDR2 sequences are MNHEY and SVGAGI. Deletions cut 6 bases from V and 8 bases from J, with 20 bases between. The receptor comes from a man aged 40-50 years in good health and CMV-seropositive. Sequencing input: PBMCs. The chain has TRBV6-5 and TRBJ1-3, with TRBD1 as a possible D gene (5 bases). In nucleotides, the CDR3 is TGTGCCAGCAGCCGAGACGGGGGTCCGCGGGACACCATATATTTT. It is translated as CASSRDGGPRDTIYF.